The 21 T cell receptor beta chains below were found in one sample sequenced in a study of T cell responses to AZD1222 COVID-19 vaccine. Here immunoSEQ multiplex PCR was the method, and the copy in TCRdb shows in-frame clones only, minus some. The profile shows under 200,000 clones, approximately 93% of them singletons. The source material was peripheral blood, sampled on day 0 of AZD1222 vaccination. Receptor source: an adult in good health.

This chain joins TRBV19 and TRBJ1-2; D is unclear. Trimming took off 3 bases at V and 7 bases at J, with 12 bases between the two ends. The CDR3 sequence is 13 residues long. Per germline, CDR1 LNHDA and CDR2 SQIVND (reference sequence). In DNA, the CDR3 is TGTGCCAGTAGTATTATGGGCAATAGTGGCTACACCTTC. Translating gives CASSIMGNSGYTF.

The chain combines TRBV3-1 (or the pseudogene TRBV3-2) with TRBJ1-5; D unclear. Trimming removed 1 base at V and 0 bases at J, with 13 bases between. Per the germline V gene, CDR1 is LGHDT and CDR2 is YNNKEL (reference sequence). This CDR3 region has 17 residues. This CDR3 is CASSQGPVAYSNQPQHF. CDR3 DNA sequence: TGTGCCAGCAGCCAAGGGCCGGTAGCATATAGCAATCAGCCCCAGCATTTT.

The chain employs TRBV4-1 and TRBJ1-2, with a possible D match to TRBD1 (6 bases). V was trimmed by 0 bases and J by 2 bases, leaving 13 bases between them. Germline values: CDR1 MGHRA, CDR2 YSYEKL. CDR3 length: 16 residues. CDR3 region: CASSQDTQGINYGYTF. CDR3 bases: TGCGCCAGCAGCCAAGATACCCAGGGGATAAACTATGGCTACACCTTC.

This clone has just one count. The rearrangement joins TRBV29-1 to TRBJ1-2; no definite D call. Germline V gene lookup returns CDR1 SQVTM and CDR2 ANQGSEA. CDR3 length equals 12 residues. V was trimmed by 3 bases and J by 1 base, leaving 6 bases between them. CDR3 sequence: CSVEGNNYGYTF. CDR3 nucleotides: TGCAGCGTTGAGGGGAATAACTATGGCTACACCTTC.

The chain recombines TRBV6-5 with TRBJ1-6; 7 bases match TRBD1. CDR1 and CDR2 from the germline V gene are MNHEY and SVGAGI. The CDR3 consists of 15 residues. V gave up 5 bases and J gave up 9 bases; unmatched junction bases: 10. CDR3 coding DNA: TGTGCCAGCAGTCAATCGGGACAGTCCTCTTCACCCCTCCACTTT. Translating gives CASSQSGQSSSPLHF.

This rearrangement joins TRBV14 to TRBJ1-6, with 7 bases identical to TRBD1. Germline V gene sequence: CDR1 SGHDN, CDR2 FVKESK. The trim removed 0 bases at V and 8 bases at J, leaving 1 base unmatched. This CDR3 is 14 amino acids long. The CDR3 here is CASSQETGYSPLHF. The CDR3 coding sequence is TGTGCCAGCAGCCAAGAGACAGGGTATTCACCCCTCCACTTT.

The V gene is TRBV7-6, the J gene TRBJ1-1; 9 bases are a match to TRBD1. The length of the CDR3 is 18 residues. Germline V CDR1 and CDR2: SGHVS, FNYEAQ. V trimming: 1 base; J trimming: 3 bases; junction bases outside the gene matches: 12. This CDR3 is CASSLEAGTGWFDTEAFF. The CDR3 nucleotides are TGTGCCAGCAGCTTAGAAGCCGGGACAGGGTGGTTTGACACTGAAGCTTTCTTT.

The chain combines TRBV5-4 with TRBJ1-1; tentatively, D is TRBD1 (5 bases). From germline, CDR1 is SGHNT and CDR2 YYREEE (reference sequence). V shed 1 base and J shed 5 bases, with 21 bases lying between them. The CDR3 has 17 amino acids. CDR3 in amino acids: CASSLYSLGTLNTEAFF. CDR3 coding DNA: TGTGCCAGCAGCTTGTACTCTCTGGGGACGCTCAATACTGAAGCTTTCTTT.

CDR3 residues: CASSNVKGGYEQYF. The CDR3 DNA follows: TGTGCCAGCAGCAACGTAAAGGGGGGGTACGAGCAGTACTTC. This chain links TRBV21-1 with TRBJ2-7; TRBD2 is the table's D call, not checked against the DNA. TRBV21-1 is shown as a pseudogene. This CDR3 is built from 14 residues.

The genes are TRBV5-6 and TRBJ1-1; weak D call: TRBD1 (5 bases). The CDR3 runs 13 residues. The V gene lost 0 bases and the J gene lost 5 bases, with 8 bases spanning the gap. Germline values: CDR1 SGHDT, CDR2 YYEEEE. CDR3 coding DNA: TGTGCCAGCAGCTTGGACAGGCGAACTGAAGCTTTCTTT. Its protein product is CASSLDRRTEAFF.

The CDR3 spells CASSEGYQETQYF. The CDR3 DNA is TGTGCCAGCAGTGAAGGCTATCAAGAGACCCAGTACTTC. This rearrangement joins TRBV2 to TRBJ2-5, with D unresolved. Germline CDR1 reads SNHLY; CDR2 reads FYNNEI. The CDR3 extends over 13 amino acids. The V and J ends lost 1 base and 2 bases respectively, with 5 bases between them.

The chain couples TRBV2 to TRBJ1-4, with D maybe TRBD1 (5 bases). Between the trimmed V and J ends, which lost 7 bases and 7 bases, there was a span of 19 bases. CDR1 and CDR2 (germline): SNHLY, FYNNEI. The CDR3 has 15 amino acids. The CDR3 nucleotides read TGTGCCAGCACCTACTTCCGGGGTGGGGGTGAAAAACTGTTTTTT. It specifies CASTYFRGGGEKLFF. The variable domain in full, with the rest retrieved from reference TRBV2 and TRBJ1-4, is EPEVTQTPSHQVTQMGQEVILRCVPISNHLYFYWYRQILGQKVEFLVSFYNNEISEKSEIFDDQFSVERPDGSNFTLKIRSTKLEDSAMYFCASTYFRGGGEKLFFGSGTQLSVL.

This rearrangement joins TRBV14 to TRBJ1-1; 7 nucleotides agree with TRBD1. This CDR3 is built from 13 residues. V was clipped by 3 bases and J by 11 bases; unmatched bases: 9. CDR1 and CDR2 from the germline V gene are SGHDN and FVKESK. The CDR3 region has the DNA TGTGCCAGCAGCCATCTACTTACAGGGGCTGCTTTCTTT. Protein product: CASSHLLTGAAFF.

The chain joins TRBV5-1 to TRBJ2-2; D gene uncertain. Germline CDR1 SGHRS, CDR2 YFSETQ. The CDR3 runs to 13 residues. V dropped 1 base and J dropped 3 bases, with 4 bases sitting between them. DNA of the CDR3: TGCGCCAGCAGCTTGACCCACACCGGGGAGCTGTTTTTT. Residues: CASSLTHTGELFF.

J is TRBJ1-2 and V is TRBV2, with no clear D. Germline V gene sequence: CDR1 SNHLY, CDR2 FYNNEI. Trimming took off 7 bases at V and 4 bases at J, with 13 bases between the two ends. This CDR3 is 13 amino acids long. This chain's CDR3 is CASIFSASYGYTF. The DNA of the CDR3 is TGTGCCAGCATCTTCTCCGCGAGCTATGGCTACACCTTC.

The chain carries TRBV11-2 and TRBJ1-2; D is undetermined. Trimming left V 0 bases short and J 8 bases short, with 10 bases between. The germline gives CDR1 SGHAT, CDR2 FQNNGV. This CDR3 region has 13 residues. CDR3 DNA: TGTGCCAGCAGCTTAGATCAGGCAAGAGGCTACACCTTC. This encodes CASSLDQARGYTF.

CDR3 sequence: CASSFRDQPQHF. CDR3 DNA: TGTGCCAGCAGCTTCAGGGATCAGCCCCAGCATTTT. This chain links TRBV5-5 with TRBJ1-5; a possible D gene is TRBD1 (5 bases). Trimming stripped 2 bases from V and 5 bases from J, with 5 bases between. This CDR3 spans 12 amino acids. CDR1 SGHKS and CDR2 YYEKEE come from the germline V gene (reference sequence).

The sample holds one count of this clone. This chain links TRBV24-1 with TRBJ1-6; a possible D gene is TRBD1 (6 bases). The germline CDR1 and CDR2 sequences are KGHDR and SFDVKD. The CDR3 is 11 residues long. The V end lost 8 bases, the J end lost 9 bases, and 7 bases lay between the germline ends. CDR3 sequence reads: CATNRVSPLHF. The CDR3, as DNA: TGTGCCACCAACAGGGTTTCACCCCTCCACTTT.

This chain links TRBV5-1 with TRBJ1-3, with D uncertain. V lost 3 bases and J 1 base, leaving 8 bases between the germline ends. CDR1 is SGHRS and CDR2 is YFSETQ in the germline V gene. The CDR3 contains 14 residues. In nucleotides, the CDR3 is TGCGCCAGCAGCTCTGGGAATTCTGGAAACACCATATATTTT. Its translation is CASSSGNSGNTIYF.

The chain combines TRBV7-9 with TRBJ2-3, with D perhaps TRBD2 (6 bases). Trimming pared 3 bases from V and 6 bases from J, leaving 13 bases between. The germline CDR1 and CDR2 sequences are SEHNR and FQNEAQ (reference sequence). There are 14 residues in the CDR3. The CDR3 here is CASSLKRLADTQYF. As DNA, the CDR3 is TGTGCCAGCAGCTTGAAGAGGCTAGCGGATACGCAGTATTTT.

As regards this clone: The sample has other DNA sequences that encode this CDR3 too. The chain joins TRBV6-5 to TRBJ1-2, with 9 positions matching TRBD1. This CDR3 comprises 13 residues. Per germline, CDR1 MNHEY and CDR2 SVGAGI. V lost 6 bases to trimming and J lost 4 bases; unmatched junction nucleotides: 3. The CDR3 here is CASSLDRGYGYTF. For the CDR3, the DNA is TGTGCCAGCAGCCTGGACAGGGGCTATGGCTACACCTTC.